This TCR beta chain was documented in a study of blood T cell repertoires in COVID-19. Background on the study: COVID-19 samples collected from the United States, Italy and Spain covered acute and convalescent phases. Sample material is recorded as cDNA or gDNA derived from T cells, B-cell-depleted T cells, or PBMCs.

The CDR3 contains 16 residues. The junction had 8 bases not matched to a gene; V was cut back by 5 bases and J by 8 bases. Germline CDR1 is WNHNN and CDR2 is SYGVQD (reference sequence). Authors' analysis steps: Estimation of nucleated cell counts was performed using reference gene primer amplification. The data were produced by immunoSEQ multiplex PCR, yet TCRdb's version contains in-frame clones alone and is incomplete. The V and J calls and clone size are taken from that table; D and trimming were inferred from the DNA. The table records approximately 130,000 clones, approximately 85% of them present only once.

Sequencing was carried out using peripheral blood. The clonotype originates from a human donor in a cohort sampled during active COVID-19. The chain uses TRBV10-1 and TRBJ2-1; 14 positions match TRBD2. The chain's CDR3 is CASSSTTSGGVHEQFF. The CDR3 DNA sequence: TGCGCCAGCAGTTCCACGACTAGCGGGGGGGTCCATGAGCAGTTCTTC.